Below are 22 T cell receptor beta chains sequenced from a single sample in a study of cytomegalovirus exposure and HLA in healthy donors. PCR employed 60 Vbeta and 13 Jbeta primers. Assay: immunoSEQ multiplex PCR; the TCRdb copy retains only in-frame clones and omits some. Here the sample spans about 160,000 clones, approximately 81% being singletons. The source material was PBMCs. These receptors all come from a female donor in good health and CMV-seronegative.

The gene calls are TRBV9 and TRBJ2-3; D is undetermined. The V end was cut by 0 bases, the J end by 10 bases, with 6 bases between. The CDR3 runs to 11 residues. CDR1 and CDR2 from the germline V gene are SGDLS and YYNGEE. The CDR3 nucleotides read TGTGCCAGCAGCGTAGGGGCTGCGCAGTATTTT. Amino acid sequence: CASSVGAAQYF. The full variable domain, its missing parts supplied by reference TRBV9 and TRBJ2-3, is DSGVTQTPKHLITATGQRVTLRCSPRSGDLSVYWYQQSLDQGLQFLIQYYNGEERAKGNILERFSAQQFPDLHSELNLSSLELGDSALYFCASSVGAAQYFGPGTRLTVL.

A single count supports this clone. The same CDR3 arises from other DNA sequences in this sample as well. The V call is TRBV7-2, the J call TRBJ2-7; 13 bases fit TRBD2. With 6 bases clipped from V and 2 bases from J, the junction kept 4 bases outside the gene matches. The CDR3 totals 15 residues. Germline lookup yields CDR1 SGHTA and CDR2 FQGNSA. The CDR3 DNA follows: TGTGCCAGCAGTTCCGGGACTAGCGGGGCCTACGAGCAGTACTTC. It codes for CASSSGTSGAYEQYF.

This chain joins TRBV28 and TRBJ1-5; 7 bases are shared with TRBD1. V trimming: 6 bases; J trimming: 4 bases; junction bases outside the gene matches: 3. This CDR3 comprises 13 residues. Germline CDR1 reads MDHEN; CDR2 reads SYDVKM. The chain's CDR3 is CASRQGRNQPQHF. CDR3 coding DNA: TGTGCCAGCAGACAGGGGAGAAATCAGCCCCAGCATTTT.

The V and J genes are TRBV5-4 and TRBJ2-1; D uncertain. CDR3 length: 14 amino acids. The germline V gene encodes CDR1 SGHNT and CDR2 YYREEE (reference sequence). The V gene lost 4 bases and the J gene lost 2 bases, with 10 bases spanning the gap. The CDR3 spells CASSVAAAYNEQFF. The DNA for the CDR3 is TGTGCCAGCAGCGTCGCGGCTGCCTACAATGAGCAGTTCTTC.

The chain joins TRBV28 to TRBJ2-7; 12 nucleotides align to TRBD2. The CDR3 is 15 residues long. CDR1 is MDHEN and CDR2 is SYDVKM in the germline V gene. V was pared by 6 bases and J by 4 bases, with 7 bases of the junction left unmatched. This CDR3 is CASSPGLAGSYEQYF. CDR3 bases: TGTGCCAGCAGCCCAGGACTAGCGGGATCATACGAGCAGTACTTC.

This chain uses TRBV11-2 with TRBJ2-7; 10 positions agree with TRBD1. The germline gives CDR1 SGHAT, CDR2 FQNNGV. This CDR3 has 14 amino acids. Trimming took 5 bases from V and 2 from J; bases not matched to a gene: 3. The CDR3 region is CASSQGTGAYEQYF. The CDR3 nucleotides read TGTGCCAGCAGCCAAGGGACAGGGGCCTACGAGCAGTACTTC.

This sequence joins TRBV13 and TRBJ1-2, with 7 bases aligning to TRBD1. CDR1 is PRHDT, CDR2 FYEKMQ, per germline (reference sequence). This CDR3 has 16 amino acids. Trimming took 0 bases from V and 7 from J; bases not matched to a gene: 11. The CDR3 sequence: CASSLGRSTGAAGYTF. The CDR3 DNA reads as TGTGCCAGCAGCTTAGGCCGGAGTACAGGGGCGGCTGGCTACACCTTC.

The rearrangement links TRBV10-2 to TRBJ1-1; D is uncertain. Germline values: CDR1 WSHSY, CDR2 SAAADI. Between the trimmed V and J ends, which lost 4 bases and 1 base, there was a span of 7 bases. This CDR3 comprises 13 residues. CDR3 in amino acids: CASSGNRNTEAFF. Written as DNA, the CDR3 is TGCGCCAGCAGTGGAAACAGGAACACTGAAGCTTTCTTT.

Only one count was recorded for this clone. The rearrangement uses TRBV10-1 and TRBJ1-2, with D possibly TRBD1 on 5 matching bases. With 4 bases removed from V and 13 bases from J, the gap between germline ends came to 22 bases. The CDR3 extends over 14 amino acids. CDR1 and CDR2 from the germline V gene are WNHNN and SYGVQD (reference sequence). In DNA form, the CDR3 reads TGCGCCAGCAGTGTCTCCCCGGACACCTACTCGAGCACCTTC. This sequence encodes CASSVSPDTYSSTF.

The rearrangement links TRBV5-4 to TRBJ1-2; 11 nucleotides agree with TRBD1. The CDR3 is 15 residues long. Trimming took 0 bases from V and 6 from J; bases not matched to a gene: 4. Germline-derived CDR1 and CDR2 are SGHNT and YYREEE (reference sequence). In DNA, the CDR3 is TGTGCCAGCAGCTTGGGTGGACAGGGGGCGGATGGCTACACCTTC. It codes for CASSLGGQGADGYTF.

Relative to its sample, this clone is medium-sized. The chain is built from TRBV4-3 and TRBJ2-6; D remains ambiguous. The length of the CDR3 is 16 residues. The germline gives CDR1 LGHNA, CDR2 YSLEER. Trimming shortened V by 0 bases and J by 0 bases, and 6 bases separated the two germline ends. In DNA, the CDR3 is TGCGCCAGCAGCCAAGATGTCGGCTCTGGGGCCAACGTCCTGACTTTC. Its protein is CASSQDVGSGANVLTF.

The J gene is TRBJ2-3, the V gene TRBV6-6; 8 bases align to TRBD2. The CDR3 runs to 16 residues. V was pared by 5 bases and J by 4 bases, with 11 bases of the junction left unmatched. The V gene's germline CDR1 is MNHNY and CDR2 SVGAGI (reference sequence). CDR3 loop: CASSPVAGSLADTQYF. The CDR3 DNA follows: TGTGCCAGCAGTCCAGTAGCGGGGAGTTTGGCAGATACGCAGTATTTT.

V gene TRBV7-9 combines with J gene TRBJ2-7; weak D call: TRBD2 (7 bases). Germline CDR1 is SEHNR and CDR2 is FQNEAQ (reference sequence). Trimming removed 6 bases from V and 1 base from J, with 16 bases in between. The CDR3 contains 15 residues. The CDR3 sequence: CASSPRGRGSYEQYF. CDR3 DNA: TGTGCCAGCAGTCCCCGGGGGAGGGGGTCCTACGAGCAGTACTTC.

This rearrangement joins TRBV5-4 to TRBJ1-2; TRBD1 aligns across 9 bases. V trimming: 6 bases; J trimming: 4 bases; junction bases outside the gene matches: 7. The germline V gene has CDR1 SGHNT and CDR2 YYREEE (reference sequence). This CDR3 has 14 amino acids. The CDR3 is CASTPGQGVYGYTF. DNA of the CDR3: TGTGCCAGCACCCCGGGACAGGGTGTCTATGGCTACACCTTC.

This clone was seen a handful of times. The chain uses TRBV4-2 and TRBJ1-3; 10 bases are shared with TRBD1. Germline CDR1 is LGHNA and CDR2 is YNFKEQ. This CDR3 contains 16 residues. V was clipped by 5 bases and J by 5 bases; unmatched bases: 9. CDR3 nucleotide sequence: TGTGCCAGCAGCACGGCTGGGACAGGGGAGAGAAACACCATATATTTT. Its translation: CASSTAGTGERNTIYF.

This chain links TRBV7-9 with TRBJ2-3; 9 bases line up with TRBD2. Germline assignment: CDR1 SEHNR and CDR2 FQNEAQ (reference sequence). V shed 2 bases, J shed 6 bases, and the junction held 3 bases outside the gene matches. The CDR3 runs 14 residues. The CDR3 DNA reads TGTGCCAGCAGCTTAAGGCTAGCGGGGGATACGCAGTATTTT. Translation gives CASSLRLAGDTQYF.

This clone was found a few times. This chain joins TRBV6-5 and TRBJ2-7, with TRBD2 identical over 7 bases. CDR1 and CDR2 (germline): MNHEY, SVGAGI. Trimming removed 5 bases from V and 6 bases from J; junction bases left unmatched: 4. The CDR3 is 12 amino acids. The CDR3 bases are TGTGCCAGCAGTATTCAGCGGGGCGAGCAGTACTTC. Amino acids: CASSIQRGEQYF.

This chain links TRBV6-7 with TRBJ2-2, with 9 bases matching TRBD2. TRBV6-7 is an ORF; its function is uncertain. Germline trimming cut 0 bases from V and 2 bases from J; bases unmatched to any gene: 4. This CDR3 is 17 amino acids long. This chain's CDR3 is CASSYSGGGVNTGELFF. The CDR3 coding sequence is TGTGCCAGCAGTTACTCCGGCGGGGGGGTAAACACCGGGGAGCTGTTTTTT.

The CDR3 loop is CASTPSGGLNEQFF. The CDR3 DNA sequence: TGTGCCAGCACCCCTAGCGGGGGACTCAATGAGCAGTTCTTC. The J gene is TRBJ2-1, the V gene TRBV25-1; the match to TRBD2 covers 10 bases. Germline loops: CDR1 MGHDK, CDR2 SYGVNS. CDR3 size: 14 residues. Trimming cost V 7 bases and J 6 bases; bases outside gene matches: 6.

This clone was counted once. The V call is TRBV19, the J call TRBJ1-5; possible D gene TRBD1, 6 bases. Germline assignment: CDR1 LNHDA and CDR2 SQIVND (reference sequence). The CDR3 has 17 residues. With 0 bases removed from V and 6 bases from J, the gap between germline ends came to 18 bases. CDR3 sequence: CASSIETGKQGRQPQHF. The CDR3 DNA sequence: TGTGCCAGTAGTATAGAAACAGGGAAACAGGGTCGTCAGCCCCAGCATTTT.

This clone came up a few times. This chain connects TRBV18 to TRBJ1-4; 7 nucleotides align to TRBD1. The germline V gene encodes CDR1 KGHSH and CDR2 LQKENI. The CDR3 is made up of 16 amino acids. V lost 3 bases and J lost 1; bases outside the gene matches: 5. The DNA for the CDR3 is TGTGCCAGCTCACCTCAGGGGGTTGGAACTAATGAAAAACTGTTTTTT. Protein sequence: CASSPQGVGTNEKLFF.

The CDR3 region is CASSLTGQPNQPQHF. The CDR3 coding sequence is TGTGCCAGCAGCTTAACGGGGCAGCCTAATCAGCCCCAGCATTTT. The genes are TRBV7-3 and TRBJ1-5; the D gene is possibly TRBD1 (5 bases). The V end was cut by 0 bases, the J end by 4 bases, with 10 bases between. CDR1 SGHTA and CDR2 FQGTGA come from the germline V gene. The CDR3 sequence is 15 residues long.